The 30 T cell receptor beta chains listed next were all sequenced from one sample in a study of blood T cell repertoires in COVID-19. Repertoires were generated with immunoSEQ multiplex PCR, while TCRdb's copy carries only in-frame clones and drops some. The sample has fewer than 250,000 clones, roughly 84% seen once. The sequenced material came from PBMCs or T cells enriched from blood (not recorded which). Source of these receptors: a woman younger than 45 who had been exposed to COVID-19.

This clone came up a few times. This chain connects TRBV29-1 to TRBJ1-2; TRBD1 aligns across 9 bases. The CDR3 spans 12 residues. Germline V CDR1 and CDR2: SQVTM, ANQGSEA. With V trimmed by 7 bases and J by 4 bases, 4 bases remained unmatched. The CDR3 sequence is CSAGTGSYGYTF. CDR3 nucleotide sequence: TGCAGCGCTGGGACAGGGAGCTATGGCTACACCTTC.

CDR3 coding DNA: TGTGCCAGCTCACCCGCCTCCCGCAGGGCCGGGGAGCTGTTTTTT. Translating gives CASSPASRRAGELFF. The chain joins TRBV18 to TRBJ2-2; D is possibly TRBD1 (5 bases). The CDR3 sequence is 15 residues long. The germline gives CDR1 KGHSH, CDR2 LQKENI. Trimming took 3 bases from V and 6 from J, leaving 14 bases between them.

The J gene is TRBJ1-2, the V gene TRBV19; the D is unclear. The V end lost 5 bases, the J end lost 1 base, and 11 bases lay between the germline ends. Germline V gives CDR1 LNHDA, CDR2 SQIVND (reference sequence). The CDR3 is 14 residues long. This chain's CDR3 is CASSVGLINYGYTF. The CDR3 nucleotides are TGTGCCAGTAGTGTCGGTCTAATTAACTATGGCTACACCTTC.

CDR3 region: CASSDSAGTGEKLFF. CDR3 DNA sequence: TGTGCCAGCAGTGACTCAGCCGGGACAGGGGAAAAACTGTTTTTT. The chain carries TRBV6-4 and TRBJ1-4, with 9 nucleotides matching TRBD1. This CDR3 contains 15 residues. The J segment lost 8 bases and the V segment lost 0 bases, leaving 4 bases of the junction unmatched. Germline-derived CDR1 and CDR2 are MRHNA and SNTAGT.

The V gene is TRBV18, the J gene TRBJ1-1, with D tentatively TRBD1 (5 bases). The CDR3 extends over 16 amino acids. CDR1 is KGHSH, CDR2 LQKENI, per germline. V lost 3 bases and J 0 bases, leaving 14 bases between the germline ends. The CDR3 loop is CASSPNGGELNTEAFF. The DNA of the CDR3 is TGTGCCAGCTCACCGAATGGGGGGGAACTGAACACTGAAGCTTTCTTT. Looking up the rest from reference TRBV18 and TRBJ1-1 gives the full variable domain: NAGVMQNPRHLVRRRGQEARLRCSPMKGHSHVYWYRQLPEEGLKFMVYLQKENIIDESGMPKERFSAEFPKEGPSILRIQQVVRGDSAAYFCASSPNGGELNTEAFFGQGTRLTVV.

The rearrangement links TRBV5-4 to TRBJ2-3, with 9 bases lining up with TRBD2. CDR1 and CDR2 (germline): SGHNT, YYREEE (reference sequence). The CDR3 extends over 16 amino acids. The ends lost 2 bases at V and 5 bases at J; junction bases unmatched: 9. CDR3 DNA sequence: TGTGCCAGCAGCTTCCTGCGGGGGGGCCTCCTAGATACGCAGTATTTT. Amino acid sequence: CASSFLRGGLLDTQYF.

This clone was seen only a few times. V and J are TRBV29-1 and TRBJ1-6; maybe TRBD1 (5 bases). The CDR3 totals 13 residues. V dropped 6 bases and J dropped 8 bases, with 14 bases sitting between them. CDR1 and CDR2 (germline): SQVTM, ANQGSEA. CDR3 loop: CSVRQTADSPLHF. The CDR3 coding sequence is TGCAGCGTCCGACAGACGGCAGATTCACCCCTCCACTTT.

This chain uses TRBV20-1 with TRBJ2-5, with no clear D. The V gene lost 6 bases and the J gene lost 7 bases, with 12 bases spanning the gap. Germline loops: CDR1 DFQATT, CDR2 SNEGSKA (reference sequence). This CDR3 contains 11 residues. In nucleotides, the CDR3 is TGCAGTGCCCACCCGGCGGCGACCCAGTACTTC. Translating it yields CSAHPAATQYF.

This clone was observed once. The rearrangement joins TRBV3-1 (or the pseudogene TRBV3-2) to TRBJ2-1; 10 positions match TRBD2. The CDR3 totals 15 residues. V shed 6 bases and J 8 bases; nucleotides not matched to a gene: 10. CDR1 and CDR2 from the germline V gene are LGHDT and YNNKEL (reference sequence). CDR3 coding DNA: TGTGCCAGCAGTCGTACTAGCGGGGACCCCGATGAGCAGTTCTTC. Translated, it gives CASSRTSGDPDEQFF.

V gene TRBV9 combines with J gene TRBJ2-1; D possibly corresponds to TRBD2 (6 bases). CDR3 length equals 15 residues. Germline values: CDR1 SGDLS, CDR2 YYNGEE. V lost 2 bases, J lost 6 bases, and 15 bases lay in between. CDR3 residues: CASSVLTTGSNEQFF. DNA for the CDR3: TGTGCCAGCAGCGTCCTGACAACCGGGAGCAATGAGCAGTTCTTC.

The rearrangement uses TRBV20-1 and TRBJ1-4; D is unclear. Trimming took off 1 base at V and 7 bases at J, with 4 bases between the two ends. Germline CDR1 DFQATT, CDR2 SNEGSKA (reference sequence). The CDR3 runs 11 residues. CDR3 DNA: TGCAGTGCTAGAGTCGTTGAAAAACTGTTTTTT. Amino acids: CSARVVEKLFF.

The chain has TRBV11-2 and TRBJ1-1, with D maybe TRBD1 (5 bases). V lost 0 bases, J lost 0 bases, and 11 bases lay in between. The germline V gene encodes CDR1 SGHAT and CDR2 FQNNGV. The CDR3 runs 16 residues. The CDR3: CASSLEGGVMNTEAFF. In DNA, the CDR3 is TGTGCCAGCAGCTTAGAGGGGGGGGTAATGAACACTGAAGCTTTCTTT.

V is TRBV12-3 or TRBV12-4 and J is TRBJ1-3; D might be TRBD1 (5 bases). CDR3 length: 13 amino acids. V lost 6 bases and J lost 7, with 13 bases in between. CDR3 loop: CASRPGGGNTIYF. The CDR3 DNA reads as TGTGCCAGCAGACCCGGCGGGGGGAACACCATATATTTT.

The chain recombines TRBV9 with TRBJ1-2; TRBD1 might be the D (6 bases). CDR3 length equals 15 residues. V lost 4 bases to trimming and J lost 0 bases, with 13 bases between them. Germline V gene data show CDR1 as SGDLS and CDR2 as YYNGEE. The CDR3 DNA reads TGTGCCAGCAGCCCCTACGGGACATCTAACTATGGCTACACCTTC. This translates into CASSPYGTSNYGYTF.

The V gene is TRBV19, the J gene TRBJ2-1; TRBD2 might be the D (6 bases). This CDR3 contains 15 residues. V dropped 6 bases and J dropped 0 bases, with 12 bases sitting between them. Germline V lookup: CDR1 LNHDA, CDR2 SQIVND (reference sequence). The CDR3 bases are TGTGCCAGTAGCGTAGCGGCCTACTCCTACAATGAGCAGTTCTTC. This gives the protein CASSVAAYSYNEQFF.

The rearrangement joins TRBV10-3 to TRBJ2-5; 7 positions agree with TRBD2. CDR3 size: 14 residues. The trim removed 4 bases at V and 5 bases at J, leaving 7 bases unmatched. Germline V CDR1 and CDR2: ENHRY, SYGVKD. CDR3 amino acids: CAISGFQGGETQYF. CDR3 DNA: TGTGCCATCAGTGGCTTTCAGGGAGGGGAGACCCAGTACTTC.

The V gene is TRBV7-7, the J gene TRBJ2-1; D possibly corresponds to TRBD2 (5 bases). The CDR3 contains 13 residues. V gave up 5 bases and J gave up 9 bases, with 14 bases separating them. Germline V lookup: CDR1 SSHAT, CDR2 FNYEAQ (reference sequence). CDR3 in DNA: TGTGCCAGCAGCCCCGGAGGAGGCACTGAGCAGTTCTTC. This gives the protein CASSPGGGTEQFF.

The CDR3, as DNA: TGTGCCACCAGCAGGGAACTAGCGGGGGGTTCCTACGAGCAGTACTTC. The encoded protein is CATSRELAGGSYEQYF. This chain connects TRBV15 to TRBJ2-7; 12 nucleotides match TRBD2. Germline V gene sequence: CDR1 LNHNV, CDR2 YYDKDF (reference sequence). The V gene end was trimmed by 3 bases and the J gene end by 1 base; junction bases not matched to a gene: 4. The CDR3 has 16 residues.

The rearrangement links TRBV6-5 to TRBJ1-5; D not resolved. CDR1 MNHEY and CDR2 SVGAGI come from the germline V gene. V was clipped by 0 bases and J by 8 bases, with 14 bases between them. The CDR3 covers 15 residues. CDR3 coding DNA: TGTGCCAGCAGTTACTCGACGGAGGGTATTGAGCCCCAGCATTTT. Translation gives CASSYSTEGIEPQHF.

The V call is TRBV12-3 or TRBV12-4, the J call TRBJ2-3, with TRBD2 matching 7 bases. The CDR3 spans 13 residues. V trimming: 6 bases; J trimming: 2 bases; junction bases outside the gene matches: 2. CDR3 nucleotides: TGTGCCAGCAGCGGGGGGTACACAGATACGCAGTATTTT. Encoded protein: CASSGGYTDTQYF.

This rearrangement joins TRBV6-5 to TRBJ1-2, with 7 positions matching TRBD1. V gave up 10 bases and J gave up 6 bases; unmatched junction bases: 17. The CDR3 has 15 residues. Germline-derived CDR1 and CDR2 are MNHEY and SVGAGI. This chain's CDR3 is CATEVVPRGENGYTF. CDR3 nucleotide sequence: TGTGCCACCGAGGTGGTCCCCAGGGGGGAGAATGGCTACACCTTC.

J is TRBJ1-2 and V is TRBV5-1; weak D call: TRBD1 (5 bases). The CDR3 has 12 amino acids. CDR1 is SGHRS, CDR2 YFSETQ, per germline. Deletions cut 3 bases from V and 3 bases from J, with 6 bases between. The CDR3 sequence: CASSWGDYGYTF. The CDR3 coding sequence is TGCGCCAGCAGCTGGGGGGACTATGGCTACACCTTC.

The rearrangement joins TRBV28 to TRBJ2-3; 12 bases agree with TRBD2. The V and J ends lost 6 bases and 5 bases, in that order; junction bases with no gene match: 6. The length of the CDR3 is 15 residues. Germline lookup yields CDR1 MDHEN and CDR2 SYDVKM. The CDR3 DNA reads as TGTGCCAGCAGCCTAGCGGGGGGGCCAGGAGATACGCAGTATTTT. Encoded protein: CASSLAGGPGDTQYF. The complete variable domain, with remaining parts taken from reference TRBV28 and TRBJ2-3, reads DVKVTQSSRYLVKRTGEKVFLECVQDMDHENMFWYRQDPGLGLRLIYFSYDVKMKEKGDIPEGYSVSREKKERFSLILESASTNQTSMYLCASSLAGGPGDTQYFGPGTRLTVL.

The J gene is TRBJ2-1, the V gene TRBV5-1; TRBD2 might be the D (6 bases). The CDR3 loop spans 19 amino acids. V was trimmed by 0 bases and J by 6 bases, leaving 25 bases between them. Looked up from germline, CDR1 is SGHRS and CDR2 is YFSETQ. CDR3 region: CASSLGSLKRRDTGNEQFF. CDR3 sequence (DNA): TGCGCCAGCAGCTTGGGGTCCCTCAAGCGGCGGGATACGGGCAATGAGCAGTTCTTC.

The V call is TRBV20-1, the J call TRBJ2-7, with a weak D call TRBD2 (5 bases). Trimming stripped 4 bases from V and 4 bases from J, with 5 bases between. Germline-derived CDR1 and CDR2 are DFQATT and SNEGSKA (reference sequence). This CDR3 contains 10 residues. The CDR3 sequence is CSAKRYEQYF. The CDR3 DNA reads TGCAGTGCTAAGCGGTACGAGCAGTACTTC.

The gene calls are TRBV6-1 and TRBJ1-5, with D unclear. The V and J ends lost 3 bases and 5 bases respectively, with 8 bases between them. Germline CDR1 and CDR2: MNHNS and SASEGT. The CDR3 loop spans 13 amino acids. The CDR3 coding sequence is TGTGCCAGCAGTGATCATGAGTATCAGCCCCAGCATTTT. Translating it yields CASSDHEYQPQHF.

The genes are TRBV14 and TRBJ2-5; D perhaps matches TRBD1 (6 bases). The germline V gene has CDR1 SGHDN and CDR2 FVKESK. The V gene lost 3 bases and the J gene lost 3 bases, with 11 bases spanning the gap. The CDR3 has 14 amino acids. CDR3 sequence reads: CASSQTTGKETQYF. CDR3 in DNA: TGTGCCAGCAGCCAGACTACAGGGAAAGAGACCCAGTACTTC. The complete variable domain, with remaining parts taken from reference TRBV14 and TRBJ2-5, reads EAGVTQFPSHSVIEKGQTVTLRCDPISGHDNLYWYRRVMGKEIKFLLHFVKESKQDESGMPNNRFLAERTGGTYSTLKVQPAELEDSGVYFCASSQTTGKETQYFGPGTRLLVL.

This chain links TRBV12-3 or TRBV12-4 with TRBJ2-1; no firm D call. This CDR3 spans 12 amino acids. Trimming took 2 bases from V and 8 from J, leaving 7 bases between them. As DNA, the CDR3 is TGTGCCAGCAGTTTAAGTAGCTATGAGCAGTTCTTC. Translated: CASSLSSYEQFF.

The rearrangement links TRBV7-2 to TRBJ1-6; D is unresolved. Germline V lookup: CDR1 SGHTA, CDR2 FQGNSA. The CDR3 runs 16 residues. Trimming pared 7 bases from V and 7 bases from J, leaving 20 bases between. CDR3 in DNA: TGTGCCAGCACCAAAGCGACGGAGGTTGTGAATTCACCCCTCCACTTT. Translation gives CASTKATEVVNSPLHF.

The genes are TRBV4-1 and TRBJ2-3; TRBD2 is a possible D gene (6 bases). V gave up 1 base and J gave up 0 bases, with 26 bases separating them. CDR1 is MGHRA, CDR2 YSYEKL, per germline. The CDR3 runs to 21 residues. CDR3 region: CASSQAGAGSGRISSTDTQYF. CDR3 in DNA: TGCGCCAGCAGCCAAGCCGGAGCTGGGTCGGGGAGGATCTCTAGCACAGATACGCAGTATTTT.